One and the same sample provided the 3 T cell receptor beta chains below, sequenced in a study of blood T cell repertoires in COVID-19. The data were produced by immunoSEQ multiplex PCR, yet TCRdb's version contains in-frame clones alone and is incomplete. Seen here are some 150,000 clones, more than 75% observed once, and the top ten hold more than 3%. Sequencing used peripheral blood. The receptors stem from a man aged 65 to 85 with acute or convalescent COVID-19.

This chain connects TRBV2 to TRBJ2-7; D is possibly TRBD1 (5 bases). Trimming pared 8 bases from V and 2 bases from J, leaving 10 bases between. The CDR3 runs to 12 residues. Germline CDR1 SNHLY, CDR2 FYNNEI. CDR3 amino acids: CASGAGAYEQYF. DNA for the CDR3: TGTGCCAGCGGGGCCGGCGCCTACGAGCAGTACTTC.

The chain has TRBV3-1 (or the pseudogene TRBV3-2) and TRBJ1-2; tentative D call: TRBD1 (5 bases). Germline V lookup: CDR1 LGHDT, CDR2 YNNKEL (reference sequence). The V gene lost 2 bases and the J gene lost 4 bases, with 29 bases spanning the gap. The CDR3 extends over 20 amino acids. The CDR3 loop reads CASSQKGRTWGGAPVYGYTF. The CDR3 coding sequence is TGTGCCAGCAGCCAAAAAGGGAGAACCTGGGGAGGGGCCCCGGTCTATGGCTACACCTTC.

V is TRBV3-1 (or the pseudogene TRBV3-2) and J is TRBJ1-1; 8 bases match TRBD1. This CDR3 comprises 13 residues. The V and J ends lost 4 bases and 5 bases, in that order; junction bases with no gene match: 3. CDR1 and CDR2 (germline): LGHDT, YNNKEL (reference sequence). For the CDR3, the DNA is TGTGCCAGCAGCCTAACAGGGGGTACTGAAGCTTTCTTT. Amino acid sequence: CASSLTGGTEAFF.